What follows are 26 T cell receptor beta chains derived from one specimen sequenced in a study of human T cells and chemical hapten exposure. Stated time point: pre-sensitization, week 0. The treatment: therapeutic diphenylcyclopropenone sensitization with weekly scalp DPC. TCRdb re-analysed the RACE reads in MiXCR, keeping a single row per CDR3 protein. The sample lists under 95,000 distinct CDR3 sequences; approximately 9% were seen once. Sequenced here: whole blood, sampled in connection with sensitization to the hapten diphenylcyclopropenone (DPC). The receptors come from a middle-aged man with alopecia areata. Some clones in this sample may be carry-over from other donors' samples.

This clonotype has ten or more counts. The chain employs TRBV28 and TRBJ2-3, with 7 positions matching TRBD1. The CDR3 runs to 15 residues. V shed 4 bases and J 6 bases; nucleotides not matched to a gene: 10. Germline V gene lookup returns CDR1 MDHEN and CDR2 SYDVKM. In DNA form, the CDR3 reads TGTGCCAGCAGTTCCCCGGGACAGACCATCGATACGCAGTATTTT. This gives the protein CASSSPGQTIDTQYF.

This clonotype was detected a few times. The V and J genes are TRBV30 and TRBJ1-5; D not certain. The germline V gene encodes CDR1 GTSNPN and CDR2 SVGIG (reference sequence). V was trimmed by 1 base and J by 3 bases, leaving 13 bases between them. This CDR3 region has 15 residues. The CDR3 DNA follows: TGTGCCTGGAGTGCCTTTTTGGGGAACAATCAGCCCCAGCATTTT. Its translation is CAWSAFLGNNQPQHF. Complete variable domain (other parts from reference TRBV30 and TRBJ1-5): SQTIHQWPATLVQPVGSPLSLECTVEGTSNPNLYWYRQAAGRGLQLLFYSVGIGQISSEVPQNLSASRPQDRQFILSSKKLLLSDSGFYLCAWSAFLGNNQPQHFGDGTRLSIL.

The CDR3 region has the DNA TGTGCCTGGAGGCCCAGGGCGACCTACGAGCAGTACTTC. This sequence encodes CAWRPRATYEQYF. The chain is built from TRBV30 and TRBJ2-7; perhaps TRBD1 as D (5 bases). Deletions cut 3 bases from V and 2 bases from J, with 11 bases between. The germline gives CDR1 GTSNPN, CDR2 SVGIG (reference sequence). The CDR3 extends over 13 amino acids.

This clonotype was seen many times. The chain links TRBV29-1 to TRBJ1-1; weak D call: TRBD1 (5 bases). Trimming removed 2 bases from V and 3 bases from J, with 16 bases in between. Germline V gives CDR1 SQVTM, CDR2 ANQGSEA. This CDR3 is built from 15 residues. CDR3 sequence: CSVEPYGARDTEAFF. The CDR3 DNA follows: TGCAGCGTTGAACCTTACGGGGCGCGGGACACTGAAGCTTTCTTT.

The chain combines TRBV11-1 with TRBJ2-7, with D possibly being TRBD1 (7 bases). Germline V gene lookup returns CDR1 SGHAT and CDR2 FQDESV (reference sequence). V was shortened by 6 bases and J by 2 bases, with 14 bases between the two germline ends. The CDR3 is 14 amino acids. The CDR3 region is CASRGGTAPYEQYF. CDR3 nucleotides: TGTGCCAGCAGAGGCGGGACAGCCCCCTACGAGCAGTACTTC.

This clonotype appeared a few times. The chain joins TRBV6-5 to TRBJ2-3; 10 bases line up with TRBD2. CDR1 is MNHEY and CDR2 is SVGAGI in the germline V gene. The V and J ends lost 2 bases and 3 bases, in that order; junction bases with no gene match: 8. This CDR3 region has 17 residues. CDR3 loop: CASSYEGLAGETDTQYF. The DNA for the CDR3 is TGTGCCAGCAGTTACGAAGGTCTAGCGGGAGAAACAGATACGCAGTATTTT.

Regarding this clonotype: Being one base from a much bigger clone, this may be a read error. The CDR3 region has the DNA TGCAGCGTTATGTCTAATGAAAAACTGTTTTTT. It is translated as CSVMSNEKLFF. The V and J genes are TRBV29-1 and TRBJ1-4; D remains unclear. The CDR3 runs to 11 residues. Germline values: CDR1 SQVTM, CDR2 ANQGSEA. V lost 5 bases to trimming and J lost 3 bases, with 4 bases between them.

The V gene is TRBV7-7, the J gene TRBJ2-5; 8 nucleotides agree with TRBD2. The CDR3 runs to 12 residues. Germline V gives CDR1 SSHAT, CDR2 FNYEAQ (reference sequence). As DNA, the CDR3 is TGTGCTAGCGGGGATTCGTATCAGACCCAGTACTTC. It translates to CASGDSYQTQYF.

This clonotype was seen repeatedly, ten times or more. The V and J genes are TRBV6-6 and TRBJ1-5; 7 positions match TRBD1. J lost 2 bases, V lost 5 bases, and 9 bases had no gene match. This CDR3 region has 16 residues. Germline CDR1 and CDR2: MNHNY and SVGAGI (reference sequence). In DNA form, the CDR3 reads TGTGCCAGCAGTGGGACAGCCTCATTAGGCAATCAGCCCCAGCATTTT. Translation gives CASSGTASLGNQPQHF.

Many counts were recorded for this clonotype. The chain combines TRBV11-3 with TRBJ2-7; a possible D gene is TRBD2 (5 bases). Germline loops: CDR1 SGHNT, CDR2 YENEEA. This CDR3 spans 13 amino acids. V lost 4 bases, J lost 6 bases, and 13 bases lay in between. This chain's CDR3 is CASSSLVGGEQYF. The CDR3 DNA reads TGTGCCAGCAGCTCACTAGTTGGTGGCGAGCAGTACTTC.

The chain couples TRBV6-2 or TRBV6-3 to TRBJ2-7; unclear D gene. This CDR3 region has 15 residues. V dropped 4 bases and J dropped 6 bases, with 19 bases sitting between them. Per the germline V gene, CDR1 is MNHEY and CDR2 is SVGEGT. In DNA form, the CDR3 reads TGTGCCAGCAGTTTCAACGGCGCGCAGGCCCCCGAGCAGTACGTC. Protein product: CASSFNGAQAPEQYV.

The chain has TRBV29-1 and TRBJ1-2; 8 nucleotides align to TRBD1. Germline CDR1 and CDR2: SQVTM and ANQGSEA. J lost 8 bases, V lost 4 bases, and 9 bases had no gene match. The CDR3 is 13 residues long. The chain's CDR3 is CSVGWTGSRGYTF. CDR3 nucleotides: TGCAGCGTTGGTTGGACAGGGTCGCGAGGCTACACCTTC.

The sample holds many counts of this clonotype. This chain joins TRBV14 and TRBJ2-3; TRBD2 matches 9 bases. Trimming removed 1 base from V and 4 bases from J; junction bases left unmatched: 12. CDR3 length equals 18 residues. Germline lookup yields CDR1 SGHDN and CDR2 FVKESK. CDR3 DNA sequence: TGTGCCAGCAGCCAAGCTCTACTCGGGACTAGCTCCGCAGATACGCAGTATTTT. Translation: CASSQALLGTSSADTQYF.

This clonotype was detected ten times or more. CDR3 amino acids: CASSPRDLTGELFF. In DNA form, the CDR3 reads TGCGCCAGCAGCCCCCGGGACCTAACCGGGGAGCTGTTTTTT. V gene TRBV5-1 combines with J gene TRBJ2-2; D is possibly TRBD1 or TRBD2 (5 bases each). Trimming shortened V by 4 bases and J by 5 bases, and 12 bases separated the two germline ends. There are 14 residues in the CDR3. Germline values: CDR1 SGHRS, CDR2 YFSETQ.

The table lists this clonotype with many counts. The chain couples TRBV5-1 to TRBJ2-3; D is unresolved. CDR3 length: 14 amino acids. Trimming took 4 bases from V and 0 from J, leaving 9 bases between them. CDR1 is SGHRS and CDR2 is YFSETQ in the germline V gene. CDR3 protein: CASSGGVSTDTQYF. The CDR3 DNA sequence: TGCGCCAGCAGCGGCGGAGTCAGCACAGATACGCAGTATTTT.

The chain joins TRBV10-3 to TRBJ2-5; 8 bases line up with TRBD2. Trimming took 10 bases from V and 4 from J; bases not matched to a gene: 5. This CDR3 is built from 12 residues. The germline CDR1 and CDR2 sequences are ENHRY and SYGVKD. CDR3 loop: CATAGGRETQYF. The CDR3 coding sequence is TGTGCCACCGCGGGGGGCAGAGAGACCCAGTACTTC.

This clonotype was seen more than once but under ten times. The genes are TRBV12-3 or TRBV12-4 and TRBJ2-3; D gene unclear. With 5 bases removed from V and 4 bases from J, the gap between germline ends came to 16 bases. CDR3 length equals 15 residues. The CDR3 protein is CASSPWPPGADTQYF. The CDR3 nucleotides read TGTGCCAGCAGTCCCTGGCCTCCTGGGGCAGATACGCAGTATTTT.

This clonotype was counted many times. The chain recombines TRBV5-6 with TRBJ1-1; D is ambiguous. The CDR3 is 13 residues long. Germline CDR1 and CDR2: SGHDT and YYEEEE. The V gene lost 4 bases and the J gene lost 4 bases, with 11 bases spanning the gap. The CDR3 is CASSDWYGTEAFF. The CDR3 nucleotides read TGTGCCAGCAGCGACTGGTACGGCACTGAAGCTTTCTTT.

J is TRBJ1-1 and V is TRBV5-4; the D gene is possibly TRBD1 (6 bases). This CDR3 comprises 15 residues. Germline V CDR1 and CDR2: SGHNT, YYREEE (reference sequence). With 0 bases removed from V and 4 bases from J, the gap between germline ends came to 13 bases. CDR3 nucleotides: TGTGCCAGCAGCTTGGCATTCTTAGGGGGCACTGAAGCTTTCTTT. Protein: CASSLAFLGGTEAFF.

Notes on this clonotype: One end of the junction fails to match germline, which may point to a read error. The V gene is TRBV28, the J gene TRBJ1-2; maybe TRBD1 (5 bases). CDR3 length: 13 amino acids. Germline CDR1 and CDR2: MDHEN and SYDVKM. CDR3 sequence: CGSSWGTQEGYTF. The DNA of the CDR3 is TGTGGCAGCAGTTGGGGGACGCAGGAGGGCTACACCTTC.

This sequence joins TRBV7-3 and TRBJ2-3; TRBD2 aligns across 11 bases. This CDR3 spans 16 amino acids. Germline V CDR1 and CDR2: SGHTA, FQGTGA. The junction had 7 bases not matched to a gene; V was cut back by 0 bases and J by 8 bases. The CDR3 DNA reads TGTGCCAGCAGCTTAACAGGGGGACTAGCGGACCCTACGCAGTATTTT. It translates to CASSLTGGLADPTQYF.

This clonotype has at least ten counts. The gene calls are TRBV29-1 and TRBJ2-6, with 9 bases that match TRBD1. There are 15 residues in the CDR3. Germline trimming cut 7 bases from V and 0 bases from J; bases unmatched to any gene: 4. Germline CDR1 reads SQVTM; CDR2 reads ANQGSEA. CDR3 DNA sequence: TGCAGCGCAACGGGACAGGGCTCTGGGGCCAACGTCCTGACTTTC. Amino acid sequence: CSATGQGSGANVLTF.

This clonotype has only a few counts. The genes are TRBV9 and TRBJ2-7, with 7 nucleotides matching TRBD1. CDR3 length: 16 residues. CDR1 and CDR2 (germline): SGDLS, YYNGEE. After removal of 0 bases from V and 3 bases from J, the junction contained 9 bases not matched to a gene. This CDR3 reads CASSVGRRQGCYEQYV. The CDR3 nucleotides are TGTGCCAGCAGCGTAGGCAGGAGACAGGGTTGCTACGAGCAGTACGTC.

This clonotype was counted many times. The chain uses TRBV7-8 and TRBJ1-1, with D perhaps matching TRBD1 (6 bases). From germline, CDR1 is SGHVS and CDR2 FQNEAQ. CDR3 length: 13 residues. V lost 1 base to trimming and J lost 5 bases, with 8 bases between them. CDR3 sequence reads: CASSLEGGTEAFF. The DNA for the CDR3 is TGTGCCAGCAGCTTAGAGGGGGGGACTGAAGCTTTCTTT.

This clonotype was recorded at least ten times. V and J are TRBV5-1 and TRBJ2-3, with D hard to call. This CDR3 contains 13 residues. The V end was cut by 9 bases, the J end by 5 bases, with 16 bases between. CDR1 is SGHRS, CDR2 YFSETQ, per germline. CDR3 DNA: TGCGCCATCTCCCTCCCCGGACGAGATACGCAGTATTTT. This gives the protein CAISLPGRDTQYF.

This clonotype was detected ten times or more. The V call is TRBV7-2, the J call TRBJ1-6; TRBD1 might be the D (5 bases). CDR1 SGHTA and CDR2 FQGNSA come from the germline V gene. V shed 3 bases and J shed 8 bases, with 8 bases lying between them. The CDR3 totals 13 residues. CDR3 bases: TGTGCCAGCAGCTTCGGGACGCATTCACCCCTCCACTTT. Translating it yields CASSFGTHSPLHF.